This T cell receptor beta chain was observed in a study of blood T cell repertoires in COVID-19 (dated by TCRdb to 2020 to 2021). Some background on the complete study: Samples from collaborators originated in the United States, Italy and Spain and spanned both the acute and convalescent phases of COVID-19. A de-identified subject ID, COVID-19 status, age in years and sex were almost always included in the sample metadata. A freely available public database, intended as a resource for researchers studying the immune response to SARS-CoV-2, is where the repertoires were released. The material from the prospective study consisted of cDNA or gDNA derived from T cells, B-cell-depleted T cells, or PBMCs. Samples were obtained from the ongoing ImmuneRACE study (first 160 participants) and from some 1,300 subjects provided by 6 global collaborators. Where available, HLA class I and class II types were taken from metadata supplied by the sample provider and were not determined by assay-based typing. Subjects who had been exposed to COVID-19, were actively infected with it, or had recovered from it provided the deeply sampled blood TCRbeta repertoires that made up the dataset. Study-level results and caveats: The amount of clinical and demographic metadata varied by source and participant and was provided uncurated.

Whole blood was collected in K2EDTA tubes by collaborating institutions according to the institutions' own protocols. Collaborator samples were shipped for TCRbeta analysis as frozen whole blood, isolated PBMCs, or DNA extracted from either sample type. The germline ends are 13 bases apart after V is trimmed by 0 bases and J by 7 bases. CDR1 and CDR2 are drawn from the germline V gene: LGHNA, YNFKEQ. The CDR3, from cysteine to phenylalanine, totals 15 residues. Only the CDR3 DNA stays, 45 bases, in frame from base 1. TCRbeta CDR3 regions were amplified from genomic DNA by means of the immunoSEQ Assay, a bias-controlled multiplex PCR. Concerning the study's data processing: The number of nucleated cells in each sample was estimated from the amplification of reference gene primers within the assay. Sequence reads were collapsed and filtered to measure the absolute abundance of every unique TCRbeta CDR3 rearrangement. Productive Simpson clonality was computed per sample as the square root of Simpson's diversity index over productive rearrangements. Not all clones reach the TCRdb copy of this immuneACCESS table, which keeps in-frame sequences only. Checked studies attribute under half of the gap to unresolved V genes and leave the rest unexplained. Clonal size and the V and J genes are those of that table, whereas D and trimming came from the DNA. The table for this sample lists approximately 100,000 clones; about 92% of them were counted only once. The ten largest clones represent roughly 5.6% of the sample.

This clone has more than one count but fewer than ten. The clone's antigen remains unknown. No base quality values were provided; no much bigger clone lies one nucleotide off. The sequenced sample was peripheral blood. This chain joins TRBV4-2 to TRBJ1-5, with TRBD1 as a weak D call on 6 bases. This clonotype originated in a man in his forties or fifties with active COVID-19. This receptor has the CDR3 CASSQDWGQRQPQHF. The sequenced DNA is TGTGCCAGCAGCCAAGACTGGGGACAACGGCAGCCCCAGCATTTT.